Below are 31 T cell receptor beta chains sequenced from a single sample in a study of regulatory T cells in long-lasting Graves disease. Noted time point: persistent/refractory GD, antithyroid drugs over 5 years with positive TRAb. From PBMCs, RNA was extracted and then used to make the TCR library. Arm-PCR of CDR3 regions and iRepertoire HTBI primers were used to build TCR beta libraries. MiXCR, applied by TCRdb to the multiplex PCR reads, yields one record per CDR3 protein. The table lists about 470,000 distinct CDR3 sequences, less than 25% of them singletons. This material consisted of peripheral blood mononuclear cells (PBMCs), taken when the disease was refractory, from a patient treated with antithyroid drugs. Receptor source: a female donor with Graves disease.

The chain is built from TRBV28 and TRBJ2-5; perhaps TRBD1 as D (6 bases). Trimming removed 5 bases at V and 2 bases at J, with 12 bases between. CDR3 size: 14 residues. Per germline, CDR1 MDHEN and CDR2 SYDVKM. The CDR3: CASSIQGKQETQYF. Written as DNA, the CDR3 is TGTGCCAGCAGTATACAGGGAAAACAAGAGACCCAGTACTTC.

This clonotype was seen at least ten times. The rearrangement uses TRBV6-5 and TRBJ2-7; no reliable D call. The V and J ends lost 2 bases and 0 bases respectively, with 5 bases between them. Germline CDR1 MNHEY, CDR2 SVGAGI. CDR3 size: 13 residues. The CDR3 region is CASSYGNSYEQYF. In DNA, the CDR3 is TGTGCCAGCAGTTACGGAAACTCCTACGAGCAGTACTTC.

This clonotype appeared many times. The chain combines TRBV28 with TRBJ2-5; a possible D gene is TRBD2 (6 bases). The V end was cut by 0 bases, the J end by 5 bases, with 10 bases between. Germline lookup yields CDR1 MDHEN and CDR2 SYDVKM. The CDR3 covers 14 residues. CDR3 nucleotides: TGTGCCAGCAGTTTATGGGCAGGGAGGGAGACCCAGTACTTC. Translating it yields CASSLWAGRETQYF.

This clonotype was seen at least ten times. The chain combines TRBV6-5 with TRBJ2-7; possibly TRBD1 for D (5 bases). Trimming stripped 1 base from V and 4 bases from J, with 8 bases between. The CDR3 is 13 amino acids. The germline V gene encodes CDR1 MNHEY and CDR2 SVGAGI. CDR3: CASSYFQGYEQYF. The CDR3 DNA is TGTGCCAGCAGTTACTTTCAGGGTTACGAGCAGTACTTC.

The genes are TRBV6-5 and TRBJ2-3; 10 nucleotides line up with TRBD1. The V and J ends lost 2 bases and 3 bases, in that order; junction bases with no gene match: 17. CDR3 size: 20 residues. CDR1 is MNHEY and CDR2 is SVGAGI in the germline V gene. The CDR3 nucleotides read TGTGCCAGCAGTTACAAAGGCGGACAGGGGGTGACTTTTGGTACAGATACGCAGTATTTT. Translated: CASSYKGGQGVTFGTDTQYF.

The chain employs TRBV11-2 and TRBJ2-1; D unresolved. V lost 7 bases, J lost 4 bases, and 11 bases lay in between. The length of the CDR3 is 13 residues. Germline lookup yields CDR1 SGHAT and CDR2 FQNNGV. The CDR3 protein is CASNTYGYNEQFF. The CDR3 DNA reads TGTGCCAGCAACACTTACGGATACAATGAGCAGTTCTTC.

In regard to this clonotype: This sequence may be a read error, since a much larger clone differs from it by one base. V gene TRBV6-9 combines with J gene TRBJ2-7, with 7 bases lining up with TRBD1. V lost 3 bases to trimming and J lost 5 bases; unmatched junction nucleotides: 7. The CDR3 is 14 amino acids. The germline V gene encodes CDR1 MNHGY and CDR2 SVAAGI. The CDR3 nucleotides read TGTGCCAGCAGTTACCAGGACAGGAAACACGAGCAGTACTTC. This encodes CASSYQDRKHEQYF.

This clonotype was seen a handful of times. The V gene is TRBV6-1, the J gene TRBJ2-7; 11 nucleotides line up with TRBD2. This CDR3 contains 15 residues. Germline V gene lookup returns CDR1 MNHNS and CDR2 SASEGT. V shed 7 bases, J shed 5 bases, and the junction held 10 bases outside the gene matches. The CDR3 DNA reads as TGTGCCAGCAACATAATAGCGGGAGGGCCCAACGAGCAGTACTTC. As protein: CASNIIAGGPNEQYF.

V and J are TRBV6-1 and TRBJ2-7, with D uncertain. The V and J ends lost 6 bases and 4 bases respectively, with 19 bases between them. Germline values: CDR1 MNHNS, CDR2 SASEGT. The length of the CDR3 is 15 residues. The CDR3 DNA reads TGTGCCAGCAGCCTCCTGATCCAGCCTCCATACGAGCAGTACTTC. Amino acid sequence: CASSLLIQPPYEQYF.

This clonotype was observed a handful of times. The rearrangement joins TRBV11-2 to TRBJ1-2; D possibly corresponds to TRBD1 (6 bases). The CDR3 is 15 amino acids. The germline V gene has CDR1 SGHAT and CDR2 FQNNGV. Trimming pared 5 bases from V and 1 base from J, leaving 14 bases between. The CDR3 nucleotides are TGTGCCAGCAGCCTAGGACAGCCCGATAACTATGGCTACACCTTC. The encoded protein is CASSLGQPDNYGYTF.

The sample holds many counts of this clonotype. This sequence joins TRBV5-1 and TRBJ2-4, with D uncertain. V was clipped by 0 bases and J by 0 bases, with 10 bases between them. The CDR3 extends over 16 amino acids. CDR1 is SGHRS, CDR2 YFSETQ, per germline. CDR3 sequence: CASSLGITLAKNIQYF. The CDR3 nucleotides are TGCGCCAGCAGCTTGGGGATTACTCTAGCCAAAAACATTCAGTACTTC.

This clonotype has more than one count but fewer than ten. The chain joins TRBV5-1 to TRBJ1-1; no clear D. The V end lost 0 bases, the J end lost 6 bases, and 12 bases lay between the germline ends. The germline V gene has CDR1 SGHRS and CDR2 YFSETQ. The CDR3 covers 14 residues. In nucleotides, the CDR3 is TGCGCCAGCAGCTTGGCTCTGGGGTCCCCTGAAGCTTTCTTT. This codes for CASSLALGSPEAFF.

Comment on this clonotype: Mismatch with germline at one junction end may stem from a read error. The V call is TRBV18, the J call TRBJ2-2; D might be TRBD1 (5 bases). Per the germline V gene, CDR1 is KGHSH and CDR2 is LQKENI. This CDR3 spans 16 amino acids. CDR3: CVSSAWGSRAAGELFF. In DNA, the CDR3 is TGTGTCAGCTCAGCCTGGGGATCCAGGGCCGCCGGGGAGCTGTTTTTT.

In its sample, this clonotype was seen a few times. The V and J genes are TRBV6-2 or TRBV6-3 and TRBJ2-7; no firm D call. Germline CDR1 reads MNHEY; CDR2 reads SVGEGT. The length of the CDR3 is 12 residues. V dropped 8 bases and J dropped 2 bases, with 10 bases sitting between them. This CDR3 is CASGISTYEQYF. In DNA form, the CDR3 reads TGTGCCAGCGGTATCTCCACCTACGAGCAGTACTTC.

CDR3 loop: CARLAGRIGELFF. CDR3 coding DNA: TGTGCCAGACTAGCGGGAAGAATCGGGGAGCTGTTTTTT. The rearrangement links TRBV30 to TRBJ2-2; 11 nucleotides match TRBD2. J lost 7 bases, V lost 8 bases, and 6 bases had no gene match. The germline V gene has CDR1 GTSNPN and CDR2 SVGIG (reference sequence). CDR3 length: 13 amino acids.

A few counts support this clonotype. The V and J genes are TRBV7-9 and TRBJ1-5; D may be TRBD1 (5 bases). The germline V gene has CDR1 SEHNR and CDR2 FQNEAQ (reference sequence). V was shortened by 5 bases and J by 4 bases, with 9 bases between the two germline ends. This CDR3 has 13 amino acids. CDR3 in amino acids: CASSPRVNQPQHF. The CDR3 nucleotides are TGTGCCAGCAGCCCCAGGGTAAATCAGCCCCAGCATTTT.

The table lists this clonotype with many counts. The chain has TRBV28 and TRBJ1-2, with TRBD1 matching 7 bases. Germline lookup yields CDR1 MDHEN and CDR2 SYDVKM. Trimming cost V 7 bases and J 4 bases; bases outside gene matches: 9. The CDR3 totals 14 residues. The CDR3 loop reads CASTLGQRSYGYTF. CDR3 DNA sequence: TGTGCCAGCACCTTGGGACAGCGATCCTATGGCTACACCTTC.

This clonotype was observed a handful of times. The likely explanation is a read error, given a far larger clone one base away. J is TRBJ1-1 and V is TRBV11-1, with 7 bases aligning to TRBD1. Germline CDR1 and CDR2: SGHAT and FQDESV (reference sequence). The trim removed 5 bases at V and 1 base at J, leaving 4 bases unmatched. CDR3 size: 14 residues. This CDR3 is CASSLTGTNTEAFF. The DNA of the CDR3 is TGTGCCAGCAGCCTGACAGGGACGAACACTGAAGCTTTCTTT.

This clonotype has a count of ten or more. This chain uses TRBV28 with TRBJ1-6, with D perhaps matching TRBD1 (6 bases). With 8 bases removed from V and 8 bases from J, the gap between germline ends came to 13 bases. From germline, CDR1 is MDHEN and CDR2 SYDVKM. The CDR3 consists of 13 residues. CDR3 coding DNA: TGTGCCAGCGTCGGACAGTTCTATTCACCCCTCCACTTT. Translated: CASVGQFYSPLHF.

This clonotype has more than one count but fewer than ten. This chain connects TRBV6-5 to TRBJ1-2; possible D gene TRBD1, 5 bases. V gave up 2 bases and J gave up 7 bases, with 20 bases separating them. Germline values: CDR1 MNHEY, CDR2 SVGAGI. The CDR3 contains 16 residues. The CDR3 region is CASSYGEVGTPSGYTF. The CDR3 coding sequence is TGTGCCAGCAGTTACGGGGAGGTGGGGACCCCGAGTGGCTACACCTTC.

The gene calls are TRBV28 and TRBJ2-1; TRBD2 agrees at 7 bases. The CDR3 is 17 residues long. V was clipped by 6 bases and J by 4 bases; unmatched bases: 15. Looked up from germline, CDR1 is MDHEN and CDR2 is SYDVKM. The CDR3 spells CASSVLGGSTKYNEQFF. CDR3 bases: TGTGCCAGCAGCGTACTTGGCGGGAGCACGAAGTACAATGAGCAGTTCTTC.

Many counts were recorded for this clonotype. The rearrangement links TRBV12-3 or TRBV12-4 to TRBJ1-1, with D possibly matching TRBD1 (6 bases). Trimming cost V 3 bases and J 4 bases, with 18 bases left between them. The CDR3 totals 16 residues. CDR3 sequence (DNA): TGTGCCAGCAGTTTCCTAATAACAGGGCGGGTCACTGAAGCTTTCTTT. This codes for CASSFLITGRVTEAFF.

This clonotype showed up many times. This chain links TRBV5-1 with TRBJ2-7; 8 nucleotides line up with TRBD1. The trim removed 0 bases at V and 6 bases at J, leaving 5 bases unmatched. The CDR3 loop spans 14 amino acids. Per the germline V gene, CDR1 is SGHRS and CDR2 is YFSETQ. The chain's CDR3 is CASSLEDREGEQYF. CDR3 DNA: TGCGCCAGCAGCTTGGAGGACAGGGAAGGCGAGCAGTACTTC.

This clonotype was recorded many times. The chain carries TRBV6-2 or TRBV6-3 and TRBJ1-5; possibly TRBD1 for D (5 bases). The CDR3 runs 13 residues. Germline V lookup: CDR1 MNHEY, CDR2 SVGEGT. Trimming pared 6 bases from V and 6 bases from J, leaving 12 bases between. In nucleotides, the CDR3 is TGTGCCAGCAGCAGACAGTCTTTTCAGCCCCAGCATTTT. It translates to CASSRQSFQPQHF.

This clonotype was counted ten times or more. This chain connects TRBV7-9 to TRBJ2-7; 11 bases align to TRBD2. The germline gives CDR1 SEHNR, CDR2 FQNEAQ (reference sequence). The ends lost 6 bases at V and 4 bases at J; junction bases unmatched: 8. This CDR3 has 15 residues. CDR3 DNA sequence: TGTGCCAGCAGTTCCCCACTAGCGGGAGCTTACGAGCAGTACTTC. Translated: CASSSPLAGAYEQYF.

The sample holds many counts of this clonotype. The V gene is TRBV2, the J gene TRBJ1-2; perhaps TRBD1 as D (6 bases). The V gene's germline CDR1 is SNHLY and CDR2 FYNNEI. The CDR3 extends over 13 amino acids. V was cut by 5 bases and J by 4 bases, with 11 bases left in between. This CDR3 is CASSLVTGYGYTF. The CDR3 nucleotides are TGTGCCAGCAGTCTGGTGACAGGCTATGGCTACACCTTC.

At least ten counts were recorded for this clonotype. This rearrangement joins TRBV6-2 or TRBV6-3 to TRBJ1-2; D is possibly TRBD1 (6 bases). The CDR3 has 14 residues. The ends were cut back, 0 bases at V and 8 bases at J, with 13 bases in the middle. The germline gives CDR1 MNHEY, CDR2 SVGEGT. This CDR3 is CASSYSSGVSGYTF. The CDR3 DNA sequence: TGTGCCAGCAGTTACTCTTCAGGGGTGAGCGGCTACACCTTC.

This clonotype was seen a few times. The chain links TRBV19 to TRBJ1-2; a possible D gene is TRBD1 (5 bases). Trimming stripped 4 bases from V and 8 bases from J, with 14 bases between. This CDR3 region has 13 residues. Looked up from germline, CDR1 is LNHDA and CDR2 is SQIVND (reference sequence). The CDR3 loop is CASSTTAFWGYTF. CDR3 DNA sequence: TGTGCCAGTAGTACGACAGCCTTCTGGGGCTACACCTTC. The full variable domain, rest sourced from reference TRBV19 and TRBJ1-2, is DGGITQSPKYLFRKEGQNVTLSCEQNLNHDAMYWYRQDPGQGLRLIYYSQIVNDFQKGDIAEGYSVSREKKESFPLTVTSAQKNPTAFYLCASSTTAFWGYTFGSGTRLTVV.

In this sample, this clonotype turned up many times. This rearrangement joins TRBV29-1 to TRBJ2-7, with 10 bases matching TRBD2. The junction had 5 bases not matched to a gene; V was cut back by 2 bases and J by 1 base. CDR1 is SQVTM and CDR2 is ANQGSEA in the germline V gene. This CDR3 has 15 residues. The CDR3, as DNA: TGCAGCGTTGAATCGTTGACTAGCGGGTCCTACGAGCAGTACTTC. Its protein product is CSVESLTSGSYEQYF.

This clonotype appeared many times. The chain recombines TRBV28 with TRBJ1-4, with 7 nucleotides matching TRBD1. This CDR3 comprises 15 residues. Looked up from germline, CDR1 is MDHEN and CDR2 is SYDVKM. V lost 5 bases to trimming and J lost 6 bases; unmatched junction nucleotides: 9. Here the CDR3 DNA reads TGTGCCAGCAGTGCAACACAGGGGTGGCATGAAAAACTGTTTTTT. Amino acid sequence: CASSATQGWHEKLFF.

J is TRBJ1-5 and V is TRBV7-2; D is unclear. The CDR3 is made up of 12 amino acids. Trimming cost V 8 bases and J 6 bases, with 11 bases left between them. Germline V CDR1 and CDR2: SGHTA, FQGNSA. Written as DNA, the CDR3 is TGTGCCAGCCAACTCCGCGGTCAGCCCCAGCATTTT. Translated: CASQLRGQPQHF.